The sequence of this T cell receptor (beta chain) was determined in a study of blood T cell repertoires in COVID-19. Germline V gene lookup returns CDR1 SGHDT and CDR2 YYEEEE. V was shortened by 3 bases and J by 5 bases, with 5 bases between the two germline ends. The CDR3 consists of 11 residues. This clone has more than one count but fewer than ten. The table came from immunoSEQ multiplex PCR; TCRdb's copy has only in-frame clones and leaves some out. The sample gives more than 150,000 clones, around 83% of which show up once; around 6.5% is in the top ten. Source material: peripheral blood. The rearrangement uses TRBV5-6 and TRBJ1-2; D is uncertain. The TCR was taken from a middle-aged woman with acute or convalescent COVID-19. The CDR3 coding sequence is TGTGCCAGCAGCTCCTCGTATGGCTACACCTTC. It translates to CASSSSYGYTF.